The TCR beta chain described here comes from a study of blood T cell repertoires in COVID-19. Study-wide context: The analysed material was cDNA or gDNA that came from T cells, B-cell-depleted T cells, or PBMCs.

Per the study methods: By means of reference gene primer amplification, nucleated cell counts were estimated. The assay was immunoSEQ multiplex PCR, and TCRdb's table has in-frame clones only and misses some. V and J calls and clone size follow that table, whereas D and trimming were derived from the DNA. The repertoire includes about 200,000 clones, just under 85% of them detected once, and approximately 8% sits in the top ten. The CDR3 runs to 12 residues. This receptor was identified in a woman in her 50s with active or convalescent COVID-19. The chain is built from TRBV21-1 and TRBJ2-5; the D call TRBD1 from the table was never checked on the DNA. TRBV21-1 is designated a pseudogene. The specimen was peripheral blood. In DNA form, the CDR3 reads TGTGCCAGCGGTACAGGGGGAGAGACCCAGTACTTC. Protein product: CASGTGGETQYF.